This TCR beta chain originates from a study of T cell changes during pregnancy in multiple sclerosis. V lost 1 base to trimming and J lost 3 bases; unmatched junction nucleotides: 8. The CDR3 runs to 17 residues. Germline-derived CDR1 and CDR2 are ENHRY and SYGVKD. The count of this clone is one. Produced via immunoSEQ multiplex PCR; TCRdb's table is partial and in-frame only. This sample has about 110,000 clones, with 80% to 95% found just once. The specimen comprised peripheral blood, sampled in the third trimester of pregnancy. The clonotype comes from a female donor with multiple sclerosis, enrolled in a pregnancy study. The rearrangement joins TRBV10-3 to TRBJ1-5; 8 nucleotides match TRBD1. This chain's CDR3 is CAISEWLTGANNQPQHF. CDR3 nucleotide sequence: TGTGCCATCAGTGAGTGGCTGACAGGGGCGAACAATCAGCCCCAGCATTTT.